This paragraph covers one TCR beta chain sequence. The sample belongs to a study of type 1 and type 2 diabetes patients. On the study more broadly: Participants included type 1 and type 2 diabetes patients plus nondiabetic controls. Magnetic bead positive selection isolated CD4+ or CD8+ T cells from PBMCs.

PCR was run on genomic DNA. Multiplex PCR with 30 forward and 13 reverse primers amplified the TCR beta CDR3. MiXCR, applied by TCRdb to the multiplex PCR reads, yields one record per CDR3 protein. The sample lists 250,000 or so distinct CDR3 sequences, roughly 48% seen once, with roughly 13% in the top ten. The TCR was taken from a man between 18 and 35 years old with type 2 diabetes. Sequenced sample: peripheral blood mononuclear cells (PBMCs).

CDR3 loop: CASSLGTLSTDTQYF. The CDR3 region has the DNA TGCGCCAGCAGCCTGGGGACGTTAAGCACAGATACGCAGTATTTT. This chain joins TRBV5-1 and TRBJ2-3; tentatively, D is TRBD1 or TRBD2 (5 bases each). V lost 4 bases, J lost 0 bases, and 12 bases lay in between. The V gene's germline CDR1 is SGHRS and CDR2 YFSETQ. This CDR3 is built from 15 residues.